This T cell receptor beta chain was profiled in a study of breast tumors, draining lymph nodes, adjacent tissues. Samples came from axillary lymph nodes draining the breast cancer. The table lists this clonotype with a few counts. A much bigger clone sits one base away, suggesting this may be a read error. MiXCR was run by TCRdb on the multiplex PCR reads, yielding one entry per CDR3 protein. This table holds 290,000 or so distinct CDR3 sequences, roughly 31% found once. The CDR3 is 14 amino acids. The V and J ends lost 4 bases and 2 bases, in that order; junction bases with no gene match: 2. Germline CDR1 and CDR2: SGHRS and YFSETQ.

The sequencing sample was made of axillary lymph node tissue. The source is a female donor with breast cancer. Some clones in this sample may be carry-over from other donors' samples. The V gene is TRBV5-1, the J gene TRBJ2-7; TRBD2 matches at 11 bases. The CDR3 DNA follows: TGCGCCAGCAGCGCGGGACTAGCGGCCTACGAGCAGTACTTC. Translation: CASSAGLAAYEQYF.